Following are 13 T cell receptor beta chains from one sample sequenced in a study of cytomegalovirus exposure and HLA in healthy donors. The PCR ran on 60 Vbeta and 13 Jbeta primers. Measured with immunoSEQ multiplex PCR; TCRdb has only the in-frame clones, and not every one. The sample carries 70,000 to 90,000 clones, 65% to 80% recorded once. Sequencing was performed on PBMCs. The receptor source for this set is a middle-aged man in good health and CMV-seropositive.

The chain links TRBV13 to TRBJ2-1; TRBD2 matches at 9 bases. This CDR3 region has 15 residues. After removal of 3 bases from V and 7 bases from J, the junction contained 7 bases not matched to a gene. The germline CDR1 and CDR2 sequences are PRHDT and FYEKMQ (reference sequence). The CDR3 protein is CASSFSAGGGNEQFF. CDR3 coding DNA: TGTGCCAGCAGCTTCTCCGCGGGGGGGGGAAATGAGCAGTTCTTC.

The rearrangement links TRBV14 to TRBJ2-7, with TRBD2 matching 7 bases. The CDR3 contains 14 residues. Germline CDR1 SGHDN, CDR2 FVKESK. The ends lost 4 bases at V and 7 bases at J; junction bases unmatched: 10. CDR3 DNA: TGTGCCAGCAGCCTTCAGGGAGGGATAGGGGAGCAGTACTTC. Translated: CASSLQGGIGEQYF.

V usage is TRBV19 and J usage is TRBJ1-2; no clear D gene. CDR1 and CDR2 from the germline V gene are LNHDA and SQIVND (reference sequence). This CDR3 spans 14 amino acids. V was trimmed by 4 bases and J by 4 bases, leaving 13 bases between them. The CDR3 region has the DNA TGTGCCAGTAGTAGGGAAGCGGGCGGCTATGGCTACACCTTC. Translated, it gives CASSREAGGYGYTF.

The chain uses TRBV27 and TRBJ1-5; D is undetermined. V gave up 5 bases and J gave up 1 base, with 9 bases separating them. The CDR3 spans 14 residues. CDR1 MNHEY and CDR2 SMNVEV come from the germline V gene (reference sequence). The CDR3 nucleotides read TGTGCCAGCAGTCCCGGGAGGAGCAATCAGCCCCAGCATTTT. Amino acids: CASSPGRSNQPQHF.

A few counts support this clone. The rearrangement uses TRBV7-9 and TRBJ1-4, with 7 bases lining up with TRBD1. Germline V gene lookup returns CDR1 SEHNR and CDR2 FQNEAQ (reference sequence). The CDR3 runs 14 residues. J was trimmed by 11 bases and V by 0 bases; bases with no gene match: 6. The CDR3 here is CASSLAGQAGKLFF. The CDR3 coding sequence is TGTGCCAGCAGCTTAGCAGGACAGGCTGGGAAACTGTTTTTT.

The J gene is TRBJ1-5, the V gene TRBV28, with 7 bases lining up with TRBD1. V lost 2 bases and J lost 4; bases outside the gene matches: 5. The length of the CDR3 is 15 residues. Per germline, CDR1 MDHEN and CDR2 SYDVKM. CDR3 amino acids: CASSLAGQSNQPQHF. DNA for the CDR3: TGTGCCAGCAGTTTAGCGGGACAGTCGAATCAGCCCCAGCATTTT.

The chain uses TRBV14 and TRBJ2-5; TRBD1 might be the D (5 bases). CDR1 and CDR2 from the germline V gene are SGHDN and FVKESK. V lost 1 base and J lost 5, with 11 bases in between. The CDR3 loop spans 14 amino acids. The CDR3 sequence is CASSQVSGMETQYF. The CDR3 bases are TGTGCCAGCAGCCAAGTATCAGGGATGGAGACCCAGTACTTC.

This clone occurred a few times. The gene calls are TRBV9 and TRBJ2-2; 12 positions agree with TRBD1. The ends lost 2 bases at V and 6 bases at J; junction bases unmatched: 2. This CDR3 has 15 amino acids. The germline V gene encodes CDR1 SGDLS and CDR2 YYNGEE. As DNA, the CDR3 is TGTGCCAGCAGCGTCGGGACAGGGGGCCCCGGGGAGCTGTTTTTT. Translation gives CASSVGTGGPGELFF.

Only a few counts were recorded for this clone. Here the CDR3 reads CASRARDRSIYEQYF. DNA of the CDR3: TGTGCCAGCAGAGCCCGGGACAGGAGTATCTACGAGCAGTACTTC. V usage is TRBV28 and J usage is TRBJ2-7; 8 positions agree with TRBD1. CDR3 length: 15 amino acids. Germline CDR1 reads MDHEN; CDR2 reads SYDVKM. V lost 6 bases and J lost 3; bases outside the gene matches: 10.

The chain has TRBV5-6 and TRBJ2-7; 10 positions agree with TRBD2. Germline loops: CDR1 SGHDT, CDR2 YYEEEE. The CDR3 covers 17 residues. J gave up 1 base and V 1 base, and 8 bases lay outside the gene matches. CDR3 DNA: TGTGCCAGCAGCTTGATCGGGCTAGCGGGGGATTCCTACGAGCAGTACTTC. Its translation: CASSLIGLAGDSYEQYF.

This rearrangement joins TRBV6-1 to TRBJ1-1; 9 nucleotides agree with TRBD1. From germline, CDR1 is MNHNS and CDR2 SASEGT. The V gene end was trimmed by 7 bases and the J gene end by 1 base; junction bases not matched to a gene: 4. The CDR3 spans 14 residues. CDR3 nucleotides: TGTGCCAGCAACTTGGACAGGGGGAACACTGAAGCTTTCTTT. This translates into CASNLDRGNTEAFF.

The V and J genes are TRBV27 and TRBJ2-1; D gene uncertain. The V gene lost 2 bases and the J gene lost 4 bases, with 6 bases spanning the gap. Per germline, CDR1 MNHEY and CDR2 SMNVEV (reference sequence). This CDR3 spans 13 amino acids. The CDR3 protein is CASSLRRYNEQFF. The CDR3 nucleotides read TGTGCCAGCAGTTTACGCAGATACAATGAGCAGTTCTTC.

The genes are TRBV4-2 and TRBJ1-1, with D perhaps matching TRBD1 (5 bases). This CDR3 spans 17 amino acids. Trimming stripped 0 bases from V and 3 bases from J, with 17 bases between. Germline CDR1 LGHNA, CDR2 YNFKEQ. Written as DNA, the CDR3 is TGTGCCAGCAGCCAAGATTCACAGGAGGCGGGGGACACTGAAGCTTTCTTT. Translation: CASSQDSQEAGDTEAFF.